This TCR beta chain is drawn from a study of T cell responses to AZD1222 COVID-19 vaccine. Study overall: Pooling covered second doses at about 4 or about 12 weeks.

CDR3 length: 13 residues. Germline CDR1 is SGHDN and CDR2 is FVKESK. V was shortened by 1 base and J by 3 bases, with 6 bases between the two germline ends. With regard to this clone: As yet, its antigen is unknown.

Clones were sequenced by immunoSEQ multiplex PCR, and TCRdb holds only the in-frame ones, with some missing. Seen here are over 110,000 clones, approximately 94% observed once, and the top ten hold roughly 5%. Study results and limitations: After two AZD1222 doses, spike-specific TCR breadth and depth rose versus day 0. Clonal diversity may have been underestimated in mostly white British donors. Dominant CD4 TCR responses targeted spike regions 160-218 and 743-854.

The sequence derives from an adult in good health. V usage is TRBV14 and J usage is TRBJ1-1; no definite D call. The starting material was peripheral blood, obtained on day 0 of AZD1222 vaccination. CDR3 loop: CASSQVRDTEAFF. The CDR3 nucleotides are TGTGCCAGCAGCCAAGTGCGAGACACTGAAGCTTTCTTT. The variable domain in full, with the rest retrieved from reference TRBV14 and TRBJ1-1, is EAGVTQFPSHSVIEKGQTVTLRCDPISGHDNLYWYRRVMGKEIKFLLHFVKESKQDESGMPNNRFLAERTGGTYSTLKVQPAELEDSGVYFCASSQVRDTEAFFGQGTRLTVV.